This paragraph reports one T cell receptor (beta chain). TCRdb re-analysed the reads in MiXCR, keeping a single row per CDR3 protein. Of about 100,000 distinct CDR3 sequences in the sample, around a third are singletons; the top ten hold less than 2.5%. These data belong to a study of type 1 regulatory T cells. The overall study: This in vitro CD4 product, T-allo10, is enriched for Tr1 cells and alloantigen-specific.

The sequence was collected from a human donor in good health. The material sequenced was CD4+ T cells, either the whole sample or a sorted fraction (not recorded which).

The CDR3 is CASTKRAGVEPNEQFF. Written as DNA, the CDR3 is TGTGCCAGTACCAAAAGGGCGGGAGTTGAGCCCAATGAGCAGTTCTTC. The rearrangement links TRBV19 to TRBJ2-1; 7 bases agree with TRBD2. Germline V gives CDR1 LNHDA, CDR2 SQIVND (reference sequence). CDR3 size: 16 residues. Trimming cost V 7 bases and J 6 bases; bases outside gene matches: 15.